This T cell receptor delta chain was recovered during a study of gamma-delta T cells after stem cell transplantation. This CDR3 comprises 18 residues. J gave up 1 base and V 2 bases, and 14 bases lay outside the gene matches. Looked up from germline, CDR1 is GEAIGNYY and CDR2 is EKD. TCRdb reapplied CATT to the RT-PCR reads. The sample records about 1,300 delta-chain clones, about 27% being singletons. This clone came up once. This chain joins TRDV2 and TRDJ1; 8 nucleotides match TRDD3. This receptor was identified in a human donor. It is not recorded whose cells these are; they may come from a transplant donor. Sequenced sample: gamma-delta T cells. The CDR3 nucleotides read TGTGCCTGTGACAGGCTTGGGGGATCGGATTTTCGCACCGATAAACTCATCTTT. It translates to CACDRLGGSDFRTDKLIF.